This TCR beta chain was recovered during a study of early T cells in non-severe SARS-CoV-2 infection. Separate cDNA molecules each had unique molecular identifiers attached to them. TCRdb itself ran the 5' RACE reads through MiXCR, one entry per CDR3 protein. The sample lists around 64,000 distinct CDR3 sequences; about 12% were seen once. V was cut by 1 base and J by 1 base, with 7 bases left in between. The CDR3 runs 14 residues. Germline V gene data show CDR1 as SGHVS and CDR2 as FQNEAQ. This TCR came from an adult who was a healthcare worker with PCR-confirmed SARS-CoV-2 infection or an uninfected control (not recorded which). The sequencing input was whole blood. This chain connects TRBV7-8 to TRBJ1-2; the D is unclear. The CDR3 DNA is TGTGCCAGCAGCTTAGAAGGCTTTAACTATGGCTACACCTTC. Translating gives CASSLEGFNYGYTF.